This TCR beta chain was captured in a study of blood T cell repertoires in COVID-19. Study-level information: Acute-phase and convalescent COVID-19 samples originated in the United States, Italy and Spain. The analysed material was cDNA or gDNA that came from T cells, B-cell-depleted T cells, or PBMCs.

Per the original methods: Scientists estimated how many nucleated cells there were by amplifying reference gene primers. Sequenced by immunoSEQ multiplex PCR; TCRdb stores in-frame clones only, minus some. Clone size and V and J calls were adopted from that table, with D and trimming inferred from the DNA. The table lists about 99,000 clones, over 80% of them singletons, with 1.5% to 2.5% in the top ten. The length of the CDR3 is 13 residues. The germline gives CDR1 SGHVS, CDR2 FNYEAQ. V lost 5 bases to trimming and J lost 8 bases; unmatched junction nucleotides: 5. The source is a man in his 70s with active or convalescent COVID-19. The sequenced sample was peripheral blood. The gene calls are TRBV7-6 and TRBJ2-1; 8 nucleotides agree with TRBD1. CDR3 in amino acids: CASSKNRGYEQFF. As DNA, the CDR3 is TGTGCCAGCAGCAAAAACAGGGGGTATGAGCAGTTCTTC.